Each of the 29 T cell receptor beta chains below was sequenced from the same sample in a study of molecular identifiers for immune sequencing clone quantification (dated by TCRdb to the late 2010s). Library preparation used PCR. Sequencing was carried out with a NextSeq 500. The public sequencing data were trimmed at Q25 with fastp and processed into clonotypes with MiXCR by TCRdb, which kept only in-frame beta chains. Rows with a matching CDR3 protein are joined into one entry that keeps the most common DNA and genes. The sample includes 85,000 to 100,000 distinct CDR3 sequences, with about 24% observed a single time. The ten largest clonotypes hold around 1% of the sample. The sequenced sample was naive CD8+ T cells from blood, with Jurkat cell RNA spiked in. What the cell subset or site label conveys for this sample: FACS-sorted CD8+CD4-CCR7+CD45RA+ naive T cells. These receptor sequences come from a human donor in good health. Some libraries in this study had Jurkat cell RNA spiked in.

Concerning this clonotype itself: This may arise from a read error, as a much more abundant clone is one base away. The chain links TRBV18 to TRBJ2-7; D is perhaps TRBD1 (7 bases). In germline, CDR1 is KGHSH, CDR2 LQKENI. This CDR3 has 14 residues. The CDR3 loop reads CASSPAGQSYGQYF. CDR3 DNA: TGTGCCAGCTCACCCGCGGGACAGTCCTACGGGCAGTACTTC.

This clonotype was found many times. The chain is built from TRBV7-9 and TRBJ2-3; unclear D gene. Between the trimmed V and J ends, which lost 11 bases and 1 base, there was a span of 13 bases. This CDR3 region has 13 residues. Germline lookup yields CDR1 SEHNR and CDR2 FQNEAQ (reference sequence). For the CDR3, the DNA is TGTGCCCCTATGCCCTCCCGCACAGATACGCAGTATTTT. Translating gives CAPMPSRTDTQYF.

The sample holds many counts of this clonotype. The V gene is TRBV7-2, the J gene TRBJ2-7; TRBD1 matches 8 bases. This CDR3 contains 14 residues. The germline gives CDR1 SGHTA, CDR2 FQGNSA. With 2 bases clipped from V and 4 bases from J, the junction kept 4 bases outside the gene matches. This CDR3 reads CASSLPRQGYEQYF. The CDR3 DNA follows: TGTGCCAGCAGCTTACCGCGACAGGGGTACGAGCAGTACTTC.

This chain connects TRBV5-1 to TRBJ2-3; D unresolved. Per germline, CDR1 SGHRS and CDR2 YFSETQ. The CDR3 is made up of 15 amino acids. Trimming pared 0 bases from V and 6 bases from J, leaving 14 bases between. Here the CDR3 reads CASSLVMASTDTQYF. CDR3 in DNA: TGCGCCAGCAGCTTGGTTATGGCCAGTACCGATACGCAGTATTTT.

This clonotype was detected many times. The chain links TRBV9 to TRBJ1-1, with a weak D call TRBD1 (6 bases). The V gene's germline CDR1 is SGDLS and CDR2 YYNGEE. The CDR3 length is 13 residues. Trimming took off 3 bases at V and 4 bases at J, with 10 bases between the two ends. The CDR3 DNA is TGTGCCAGCAGCGACGCAGGGGCCACTGAAGCTTTCTTT. Translated: CASSDAGATEAFF.

This clonotype was seen ten or more times. The rearrangement links TRBV19 to TRBJ2-1, with TRBD1 as a possible D gene (5 bases). The V end was cut by 3 bases, the J end by 5 bases, with 11 bases between. This CDR3 is built from 14 residues. Germline V lookup: CDR1 LNHDA, CDR2 SQIVND (reference sequence). CDR3 residues: CASSIGAPHNEQFF. In nucleotides, the CDR3 is TGTGCCAGTAGTATTGGGGCACCCCACAATGAGCAGTTCTTC.

About this clonotype itself: It may be a read error: a sequence one base away is much more abundant. This chain's CDR3 is CASSYKLRRQNAEAFF. The DNA for the CDR3 is TGTGCCAGCAGCTACAAACTAAGACGGCAGAACGCTGAAGCTTTCTTT. This chain links TRBV7-3 with TRBJ1-1; D ambiguous. There are 16 residues in the CDR3. Per germline, CDR1 SGHTA and CDR2 FQGTGA.

This clonotype was detected a few times. The gene calls are TRBV6-6 and TRBJ2-3, with D maybe TRBD1 (6 bases). With 0 bases removed from V and 4 bases from J, the gap between germline ends came to 14 bases. The CDR3 totals 16 residues. Germline V gives CDR1 MNHNY, CDR2 SVGAGI (reference sequence). The CDR3, as DNA: TGTGCCAGCAGTTACTCGCTCGCAGGGACATCAGATACGCAGTATTTT. It translates to CASSYSLAGTSDTQYF.

This chain joins TRBV27 and TRBJ1-6; unclear D gene. Trimming removed 0 bases from V and 9 bases from J, with 9 bases in between. Germline CDR1 reads MNHEY; CDR2 reads SMNVEV (reference sequence). This CDR3 has 14 amino acids. The CDR3 DNA reads as TGTGCCAGCAGTTTATCGGCAGGCGTTTCACCCCTCCACTTT. This sequence encodes CASSLSAGVSPLHF.

J is TRBJ2-4 and V is TRBV6-6; TRBD2 matches 9 bases. The CDR3 covers 19 residues. Losses at the gene ends were 0 bases for V and 5 bases for J; bases not matched to a gene: 14. The germline V gene encodes CDR1 MNHNY and CDR2 SVGAGI (reference sequence). The CDR3 region has the DNA TGTGCCAGCAGTTACTCGCTGGGGGGGGCGGGGGGGCTAGAAAACATTCAGTACTTC. It specifies CASSYSLGGAGGLENIQYF.

Worth noting for this clonotype: Possible read error: a much larger clone is one base away. This rearrangement joins TRBV29-1 to TRBJ2-2; D perhaps matches TRBD2 (5 bases). Per germline, CDR1 SQVTM and CDR2 ANQGSEA. The CDR3 extends over 13 amino acids. V dropped 7 bases and J dropped 0 bases, with 9 bases sitting between them. The CDR3 DNA sequence: TGCAGCGGGAGGTGTACGAACACCGGGGAGCTGTTTTTT. It translates to CSGRCTNTGELFF.

This clonotype came up many times. The chain recombines TRBV5-6 with TRBJ1-1, with D perhaps TRBD1 (5 bases). The CDR3 covers 16 residues. The V gene's germline CDR1 is SGHDT and CDR2 YYEEEE. V lost 4 bases and J 6 bases, leaving 22 bases between the germline ends. The CDR3 is CASSPNGTRWGPEAFF. As DNA, the CDR3 is TGTGCCAGCAGCCCGAATGGAACGCGATGGGGACCTGAAGCTTTCTTT.

V and J are TRBV11-2 and TRBJ1-1, with a possible D match to TRBD1 (5 bases). V gave up 5 bases and J gave up 3 bases, with 19 bases separating them. Germline CDR1 and CDR2: SGHAT and FQNNGV. This CDR3 contains 16 residues. The CDR3 is CASSTSRVGGDTEAFF. The CDR3 DNA follows: TGTGCCAGCAGCACATCCAGGGTGGGAGGGGACACTGAAGCTTTCTTT.

This chain joins TRBV5-1 and TRBJ1-4; 11 nucleotides agree with TRBD1. V trimming: 2 bases; J trimming: 8 bases; junction bases outside the gene matches: 11. In germline, CDR1 is SGHRS, CDR2 YFSETQ. The CDR3 has 17 residues. Here the CDR3 DNA reads TGCGCCAGCAGCTTTTCCTCGGGACAGGGGGTTGACGAAAAACTGTTTTTT. Translated, it gives CASSFSSGQGVDEKLFF.

This clonotype has just a few counts. The gene calls are TRBV20-1 and TRBJ1-1; no clear D. CDR1 is DFQATT, CDR2 SNEGSKA, per germline (reference sequence). The V gene lost 0 bases and the J gene lost 1 base, with 12 bases spanning the gap. This CDR3 has 15 residues. The CDR3 nucleotides read TGCAGTGCTAGAGATCCCTTGGACCCGAACACTGAAGCTTTCTTT. Translation: CSARDPLDPNTEAFF.

This clonotype was counted many times. The rearrangement uses TRBV7-9 and TRBJ2-7; D may be TRBD1 (6 bases). The CDR3 is 12 residues long. Germline V gives CDR1 SEHNR, CDR2 FQNEAQ (reference sequence). Trimming left V 5 bases short and J 3 bases short, with 8 bases between. Written as DNA, the CDR3 is TGTGCCAGCAGCCCCAGGGGCTACGAGCAGTACTTC. It codes for CASSPRGYEQYF.

This clonotype was found many times. V and J are TRBV30 and TRBJ2-7; 9 positions agree with TRBD1. The germline V gene has CDR1 GTSNPN and CDR2 SVGIG (reference sequence). The ends lost 2 bases at V and 3 bases at J; junction bases unmatched: 5. The CDR3 length is 14 residues. The CDR3 DNA reads as TGTGCCTGGAGTTTCGGGACAGGGAGCTACGAGCAGTACTTC. It specifies CAWSFGTGSYEQYF.

Concerning this clonotype itself: Its ends do not fully match the called genes, so a read error is possible. J is TRBJ1-1 and V is TRBV10-3; 9 positions agree with TRBD1. This CDR3 is built from 15 residues. Germline CDR1 is ENHRY and CDR2 is SYGVKD. The CDR3 bases are TGTGCCATCAGTGAGGGGACAGGGAGGGACACTGAAGCTCTCTTT. It encodes CAISEGTGRDTEALF.

This clonotype was seen repeatedly, ten times or more. The chain joins TRBV5-1 to TRBJ2-7, with 8 positions matching TRBD1. V dropped 4 bases and J dropped 3; count of bases not matched to a gene: 9. Germline V gives CDR1 SGHRS, CDR2 YFSETQ. This CDR3 has 15 amino acids. CDR3 nucleotide sequence: TGCGCCAGCAGCCACGGACAGGGCCCTAACTACGAGCAGTACTTC. Protein product: CASSHGQGPNYEQYF.

Regarding this clonotype: A much larger clonotype is one base distant, so this may be a read error. The chain carries TRBV14 and TRBJ2-3; 10 nucleotides match TRBD2. Germline V gene lookup returns CDR1 SGHDN and CDR2 FVKESK. The junction had 10 bases not matched to a gene; V was cut back by 0 bases and J by 10 bases. The CDR3 contains 16 residues. CDR3: CASSQDLAGVMYAQYF. DNA for the CDR3: TGTGCCAGCAGCCAAGATCTAGCGGGGGTAATGTATGCGCAGTATTTT.

This clonotype was detected a few times. The V gene is TRBV2, the J gene TRBJ2-1; a weak D match, TRBD1 (5 bases). V lost 6 bases, J lost 6 bases, and 9 bases lay in between. The CDR3 is made up of 12 amino acids. Germline CDR1 is SNHLY and CDR2 is FYNNEI. The CDR3 protein is CASSHRINEQFF. The CDR3, as DNA: TGTGCCAGCAGCCACAGGATCAATGAGCAGTTCTTC.

This clonotype appeared many times. The chain combines TRBV20-1 with TRBJ2-4, with D perhaps matching TRBD1 or TRBD2 (5 bases each). The germline V gene has CDR1 DFQATT and CDR2 SNEGSKA (reference sequence). This CDR3 is built from 15 residues. Trimming took 6 bases from V and 0 from J, leaving 15 bases between them. The CDR3 loop reads CSARDGALAKNIQYF. CDR3 DNA: TGCAGTGCAAGGGACGGGGCGCTAGCCAAAAACATTCAGTACTTC.

In the case of this clonotype: A much more abundant neighbour one base away suggests this may be a read error. The chain carries TRBV4-2 and TRBJ2-2; TRBD1 matches at 9 bases. The CDR3 sequence is 15 residues long. The V segment lost 4 bases and the J segment 4 bases; nucleotides outside the gene matches: 4. CDR1 is LGHNA, CDR2 YNFKEQ, per germline. Here the CDR3 reads CASSRQGGVTGELFF. The CDR3 DNA sequence: TGTGCCAGCAGCCGACAGGGGGGAGTCACCGGGGAGCTGTTTTTT.

This clonotype was recorded a few times. Possible read error: a much larger clone is one base away. The chain joins TRBV4-3 to TRBJ1-1; tentative D call: TRBD1 (6 bases). The CDR3 is 14 residues long. Looked up from germline, CDR1 is LGHNA and CDR2 is YSLEER. The V end was cut by 4 bases, the J end by 3 bases, with 12 bases between. The CDR3 bases are TGCGCCAGCAGCCCCGGACAGTCGGACACTGAAGCTTTCTTT. It yields the protein CASSPGQSDTEAFF.

This clonotype has ten or more counts. CDR3 DNA: TGCGCCAGCAGCATCGGGGCTAGCGGACTCTACGAGCAGTACTTC. It yields the protein CASSIGASGLYEQYF. V gene TRBV5-1 combines with J gene TRBJ2-7, with TRBD2 identical over 7 bases. V shed 4 bases and J 3 bases; nucleotides not matched to a gene: 10. This CDR3 is 15 amino acids long. Germline V CDR1 and CDR2: SGHRS, YFSETQ.

The chain employs TRBV5-1 and TRBJ1-5, with D possibly matching TRBD1 (5 bases). The CDR3 consists of 14 residues. With 4 bases removed from V and 1 base from J, the gap between germline ends came to 9 bases. Germline V gene sequence: CDR1 SGHRS, CDR2 YFSETQ. CDR3 residues: CASSRDGSNQPQHF. The CDR3 DNA reads as TGCGCCAGCAGCCGGGACGGAAGCAATCAGCCCCAGCATTTT.

This clonotype was counted between two and nine times. The junction does not match germline at one end; this may be a read error. The V call is TRBV10-3, the J call TRBJ2-3, with 11 bases matching TRBD1. The CDR3 is 18 residues long. Per germline, CDR1 ENHRY and CDR2 SYGVKD. The CDR3, as DNA: TGTGTCATCAGTGAGTCCCTGACCGGGACAGGGGGGCCAGATACGCAGTATTTT. Protein product: CVISESLTGTGGPDTQYF.

On this clonotype itself: A clone one base away is much larger, so this may be a read error. The rearrangement uses TRBV20-1 and TRBJ2-7, with 10 bases aligning to TRBD1. V shed 8 bases and J 2 bases; nucleotides not matched to a gene: 12. The CDR3 covers 15 residues. CDR1 DFQATT and CDR2 SNEGSKA come from the germline V gene (reference sequence). In nucleotides, the CDR3 is TGCAGTACGGTCGGGACAGGGGCCGTCCCCTACGAGCAGTACTTC. This encodes CSTVGTGAVPYEQYF.

This clonotype was detected many times. The gene calls are TRBV4-3 and TRBJ2-7; tentatively, D is TRBD2 (5 bases). The CDR3 length is 16 residues. The germline V and J ends were trimmed by 4 bases and 3 bases, with 19 bases remaining between them. Germline V gives CDR1 LGHNA, CDR2 YSLEER. The CDR3 region is CASSPGIPLGDYEQYF. CDR3 nucleotides: TGCGCCAGCAGCCCGGGGATCCCCCTCGGCGACTACGAGCAGTACTTC.